Below, one T cell receptor (beta chain) is given with its context. Reverse transcription used about 0.45 to 1 ug RNA and random hexamers. TCRdb ran MiXCR on the immunoSEQ multiplex PCR reads and lists one entry per CDR3 protein. Seen here are some 300,000 distinct CDR3 sequences, roughly 85% observed once, and the top ten hold approximately 0.11%. Germline loops: CDR1 ENHRY, CDR2 SYGVKD. Trimming left V 5 bases short and J 6 bases short, with 11 bases between. The CDR3 consists of 12 residues. This sample was included in a study of CD8 T cells in Susac syndrome. The chain recombines TRBV10-3 with TRBJ2-7; no clear D gene. Material: CD8+ T cells from PBMCs. The receptor was isolated from a human donor with multiple sclerosis. CDR3 DNA: TGTGCCATCAGTTCCGACCTGGCCGAGCAGTACTTC. This translates into CAISSDLAEQYF.